This T cell receptor (beta chain) was captured in a study of metastatic and nonmetastatic thyroid tumors. Looking at the study overall: Samples came from malignant and benign thyroid patients, and repertoires were compared across blood and tumor or nodule tissue.

In the authors' workflow: Between-group CDR3 differences, defined by clinicopathological status, yielded a distant-metastasis classifier for papillary thyroid cancer. MiXCR was used by TCRdb to re-call the PCR reads. It is TCRdb's table, rather than the study itself, that gives the V and J calls and clone size. Of 15,000 to 20,000 clones in the sample, roughly 24% were seen once. This CDR3 is 13 amino acids long. This clone was observed a few times. Its antigen is currently unknown. One junction end does not reproduce the germline sequence, and a read error may be involved. Other DNA sequences of this sample code for an identical CDR3. Findings of the study overall: Compared with benign nodules, malignant thyroid tumors were reported to have significantly higher TCR beta diversity in both blood and tumor.

Prior to thyroid surgery, none of the patients had received any treatment. The V call is TRBV12-3 or TRBV12-4, the J call TRBJ1-1, with a weak D call TRBD1 (5 bases). The receptor's source is a female donor with papillary thyroid cancer or a benign thyroid nodule (not recorded which). Some clones in this sample may be carry-over from other donors' samples. Sequencing was done on a sample of tumor tissue. The CDR3 loop is CASSLRGGTEAFF. CDR3 bases: TGTGCCAGTAGTTTGAGGGGAGGCACTGAAGCTTTTTTT.